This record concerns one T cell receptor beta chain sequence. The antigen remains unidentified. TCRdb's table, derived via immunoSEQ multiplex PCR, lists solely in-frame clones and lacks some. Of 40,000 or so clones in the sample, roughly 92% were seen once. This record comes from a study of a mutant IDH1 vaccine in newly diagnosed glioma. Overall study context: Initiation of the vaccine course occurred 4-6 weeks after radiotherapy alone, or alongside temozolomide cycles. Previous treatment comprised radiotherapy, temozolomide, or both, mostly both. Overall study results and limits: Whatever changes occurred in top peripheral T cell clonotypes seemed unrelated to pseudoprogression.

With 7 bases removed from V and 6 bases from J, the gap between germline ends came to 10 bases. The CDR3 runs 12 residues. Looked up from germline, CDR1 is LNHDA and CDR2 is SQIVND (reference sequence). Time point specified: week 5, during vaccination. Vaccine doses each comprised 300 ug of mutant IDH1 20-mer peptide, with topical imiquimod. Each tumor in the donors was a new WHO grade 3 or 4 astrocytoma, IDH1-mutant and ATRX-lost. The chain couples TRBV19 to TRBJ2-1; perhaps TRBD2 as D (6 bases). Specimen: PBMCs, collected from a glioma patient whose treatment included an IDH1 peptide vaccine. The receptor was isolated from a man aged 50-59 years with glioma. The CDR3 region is CASNPGSNEQFF. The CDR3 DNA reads TGTGCCAGTAATCCCGGGAGCAATGAGCAGTTCTTC.